These T cell receptor beta chains were read from a single sample in a study of spatial heterogeneity in lung cancer. TCRdb passed the 5' RACE reads through MiXCR, listing each CDR3 protein once. The sample shows about 10,000 distinct CDR3 sequences, 20% to 25% of them seen only once. The sequences come from PBMCs, collected at follow-up. These receptors all stem from a male donor with early-stage non-small cell lung cancer. The CDR3 runs from the conserved cysteine through the conserved F or W. The order of the fields is D gene, V gene, CDR3 length, J gene, clone size, CDR3 DNA, CDR3 protein. The D gene is left open where the match is weak. For some rows the clone size is stated as once, few or many, or as a class when expanded; others skip it.

>-|TRBV7-9|16|TRBJ2-6|few
TGTGCCAGCAGCTTAATACAGGGATCGGGGGCCAACGTCCTGACTTTC
CASSLIQGSGANVLTF
>-|TRBV7-2|12|TRBJ2-7|-
TGTGCCAGCAGCGTCCCCTCCTACGAGCAGTACTTC
CASSVPSYEQYF
>-|TRBV6-5|13|TRBJ1-1|many
TGTGCCAGCAGCGAAGGCCCTAGGACTGAAGCTTTCTTT
CASSEGPRTEAFF
>-|TRBV13|11|TRBJ2-1|-
TGTGCCAGCGGTTTAGCGGCTGGGCAGTTCTTC
CASGLAAGQFF
>-|TRBV29-1|14|TRBJ1-2|few
TGCAGCGTGGGGAACAGGAGGCAGGTAGCAAGCTACACCTTC
CSVGNRRQVASYTF
>-|TRBV5-1|13|TRBJ2-3|-
TGCGCCAGCAGCTGGGAGGGGGAAGATACGCAGTATTTT
CASSWEGEDTQYF
>TRBD2|TRBV28|14|TRBJ2-7|-
TGTGCCAGCAGTTTCTTAGCGGGATACTACGAGCAGTACTTC
CASSFLAGYYEQYF
>-|TRBV3-1|16|TRBJ1-5|many
TGTGCCAGCAGCCGAGGGGCAGGAACGCGTAATCAGCCCCAGCATTTT
CASSRGAGTRNQPQHF
>TRBD1|TRBV5-1|15|TRBJ2-2|-
TGCGCCAGCAGCTCATCAGGGGGCGCGGACGGGGAGCTGTTTTTT
CASSSSGGADGELFF
>-|TRBV20-1|16|TRBJ2-3|-
TGCAGTGCCAGGGAGGAGGGTTGGCGAGGGACAGATACGCAGTATTTT
CSAREEGWRGTDTQYF
>TRBD1|TRBV19|14|TRBJ1-2|few
TGTGCCAGTGCCGGGACAGGGGTATCGTATGGCTACACCTTC
CASAGTGVSYGYTF
>-|TRBV5-1|14|TRBJ1-4|many
TGCGCCAGCAGCTCCCGAGGGGGAGGGGAAAAACTGTTTTTT
CASSSRGGGEKLFF
>-|TRBV7-9|13|TRBJ2-5|many
TGTGCCAGCAGCTTAGGTGGAGAAGAGACCCAGTACTTC
CASSLGGEETQYF
>TRBD2|TRBV28|17|TRBJ2-3|-
TGTGCCAGCAGTTCCCCTCTAGCGGGGTTTGGCACAGATACGCAGTATTTT
CASSSPLAGFGTDTQYF
>-|TRBV29-1|12|TRBJ2-7|-
TGCAGCGTTGAAAAACAGCCCTACGAGCAGTACTTC
CSVEKQPYEQYF
>-|TRBV7-2|13|TRBJ1-1|many
TGTGCCAGCACCCCCCAAAGGGACACTGAAGCTTTCTTT
CASTPQRDTEAFF
>-|TRBV7-2|14|TRBJ2-7|medium-sized
TGTGCCAGCAGCCCGGACTGGACAGACTACGAGCAGTACTTC
CASSPDWTDYEQYF
>TRBD2|TRBV7-3|15|TRBJ2-1|-
TGTGCCAGCAGCTCCGAGGGACTAGCGGGAGGTGAGCAGTTCTTC
CASSSEGLAGGEQFF
>-|TRBV20-1|12|TRBJ1-2|medium-sized
TGCAGTGCAGGGGGAAATAACTATGGCTACACCTTC
CSAGGNNYGYTF
>-|TRBV20-1|12|TRBJ2-7|medium-sized
TGCAGTGCTAGGACAGAAAACTACGAGCAGTACTTC
CSARTENYEQYF
>TRBD2|TRBV20-1|19|TRBJ2-1|many
TGCAGTGCTAGCCCACTTCTGAAAGCTCTAGCGGGAGGGAGCAATGAGCAGTTCTTC
CSASPLLKALAGGSNEQFF
>-|TRBV20-1|13|TRBJ1-1|many
TGCAGTGCTAGAGTGCCGGGGGTCCTGCAAGCTTTCTTT
CSARVPGVLQAFF
>TRBD1|TRBV13|14|TRBJ1-2|-
TGTGCCAGCAGCCTAAGGGGGCCGGCCTATGGCTACACCTTC
CASSLRGPAYGYTF
>TRBD1|TRBV7-2|15|TRBJ1-2|many
TGTGCCAGCAGCTTAGGACAGGGTTTAAACTATGGCTACACCTTC
CASSLGQGLNYGYTF
>-|TRBV7-2|15|TRBJ2-4|many
TGTGCCAGCAGCCTCTCGGCAACTAGGGGGAACATTCAGTACTTC
CASSLSATRGNIQYF